This T cell receptor (beta chain) stems from a study of T cells after yellow fever vaccination. V lost 0 bases and J 4 bases, leaving 10 bases between the germline ends. CDR3 length equals 14 residues. Germline V gene data show CDR1 as SGHVS and CDR2 as FNYEAQ. MiXCR, run by TCRdb on the 5' RACE reads, gives a single entry per CDR3 protein. The profile covers about 350,000 distinct CDR3 sequences, with 8% to 9.5% appearing a single time and 17% taken by the ten largest. General study points: Secondary responses were weaker yet peaked faster, day 5 versus 15.

This clonotype was counted a few times. The antigen is undetermined. The rearrangement uses TRBV7-6 and TRBJ2-7, with D possibly TRBD2 on 5 matching bases. The sequencing used PBMCs, collected roughly 47 days after the first yellow fever vaccination. The sequence came from a man aged 18 to 29 who received the YFV17D yellow fever vaccine. DNA of the CDR3: TGTGCCAGCAGCTTAGCCCCCTCGGGATACGAGCAGTACTTC. Protein sequence: CASSLAPSGYEQYF.